The 32 T cell receptor beta chains given below trace back to one sample, sequenced in a study of T-cell memory formation after mild COVID-19. A single record per CDR3 protein comes from TCRdb applying MiXCR to the 5' RACE reads. Here the sample spans 150,000 to 200,000 distinct CDR3 sequences, around 10% being singletons. The source material was PBMCs or a T cell subset sorted from them (not recorded which). These TCRs come from a man in his late teens or twenties who had mild COVID-19 (a few samples of this study predate the infection). Cell type and time point are not known.

This clonotype was observed a few times. The chain recombines TRBV5-4 with TRBJ1-2; D remains unclear. V lost 5 bases and J 1 base, leaving 9 bases between the germline ends. The germline gives CDR1 SGHNT, CDR2 YYREEE (reference sequence). The CDR3 totals 13 residues. The CDR3 DNA is TGTGCCAGCAGGTCTATACTTAACTATGGCTACACCTTC. It yields the protein CASRSILNYGYTF.

This clonotype was seen only a few times. The rearrangement uses TRBV6-5 and TRBJ1-2; D remains ambiguous. The CDR3 totals 15 residues. Per the germline V gene, CDR1 is MNHEY and CDR2 is SVGAGI. V shed 0 bases and J shed 8 bases, with 16 bases lying between them. CDR3 nucleotides: TGTGCCAGCAGTTACTCGTTCGTTGTAGGCGTCGGCTACACCTTC. Encoded protein: CASSYSFVVGVGYTF.

This clonotype has just a few counts. V gene TRBV7-6 combines with J gene TRBJ2-5; 7 positions agree with TRBD1. This CDR3 spans 15 amino acids. Losses at the gene ends were 4 bases for V and 1 base for J; bases not matched to a gene: 6. Germline lookup yields CDR1 SGHVS and CDR2 FNYEAQ. CDR3 loop: CASSSTWDSQETQYF. Written as DNA, the CDR3 is TGTGCCAGCAGCTCTACTTGGGACAGCCAAGAGACCCAGTACTTC.

The chain combines TRBV3-2 with TRBJ2-7; TRBD2 is the table's D call, not checked against the DNA. TRBV3-2 is tagged as a pseudogene. The CDR3 contains 15 residues. The CDR3 loop is CASSHSGWASYEQYV. The CDR3 nucleotides read TGTGCCAGCAGCCACAGCGGGTGGGCCTCCTACGAGCAGTACGTC.

This clonotype was detected many times. The chain recombines TRBV20-1 with TRBJ2-1, with 11 bases that match TRBD2. Germline trimming cut 6 bases from V and 5 bases from J; bases unmatched to any gene: 9. CDR1 DFQATT and CDR2 SNEGSKA come from the germline V gene (reference sequence). CDR3 length equals 15 residues. The CDR3 region is CSATLSGGADNEQFF. CDR3 in DNA: TGCAGTGCGACCCTTAGCGGGGGGGCTGACAATGAGCAGTTCTTC.

In its sample, this clonotype ranks as medium-sized. V usage is TRBV12-3 or TRBV12-4 and J usage is TRBJ2-2; D gene uncertain. Trimming pared 1 base from V and 4 bases from J, leaving 7 bases between. CDR3 length: 14 residues. CDR3 sequence: CASSLGASTGELFF. The CDR3 bases are TGTGCCAGCAGTTTAGGTGCCAGCACCGGGGAGCTGTTTTTT.

This chain uses TRBV10-3 with TRBJ2-5; perhaps TRBD2 as D (7 bases). The germline V gene encodes CDR1 ENHRY and CDR2 SYGVKD. The CDR3 runs 14 residues. V was pared by 8 bases and J by 5 bases, with 18 bases between. CDR3 residues: CAIRERGAVETQYF. CDR3 in DNA: TGTGCCATCCGCGAACGGGGGGCCGTGGAGACCCAGTACTTC.

The table lists this clonotype with many counts. The chain combines TRBV7-8 with TRBJ2-3; no firm D call. The CDR3 contains 15 residues. Trimming took 1 base from V and 0 from J, leaving 8 bases between them. CDR1 is SGHVS and CDR2 is FQNEAQ in the germline V gene. CDR3 sequence (DNA): TGTGCCAGCAGCTTAGTGCTCAGTAGCACAGATACGCAGTATTTT. Residues: CASSLVLSSTDTQYF.

This clonotype was counted between two and nine times. The genes are TRBV5-1 and TRBJ1-2; D is possibly TRBD1 (6 bases). The CDR3 length is 13 residues. CDR1 and CDR2 from the germline V gene are SGHRS and YFSETQ. V lost 4 bases and J 6 bases, leaving 13 bases between the germline ends. The CDR3 DNA follows: TGCGCCAGCAGCACAAACAACAGGGATGGCTACACCTTC. Its protein product is CASSTNNRDGYTF.

This clonotype was seen more than once but under ten times. The chain is built from TRBV2 and TRBJ2-1; 10 positions agree with TRBD2. CDR3 length equals 14 residues. The V and J ends lost 4 bases and 9 bases, in that order; junction bases with no gene match: 6. From germline, CDR1 is SNHLY and CDR2 FYNNEI. DNA of the CDR3: TGTGCCAGCAGTGTAGCGGGGGGTCTAGGTGAGCAGTTCTTC. Amino acids: CASSVAGGLGEQFF.

This clonotype has only a few counts. The chain is built from TRBV11-2 and TRBJ2-1, with D unclear. V was pared by 1 base and J by 4 bases, with 5 bases between. The CDR3 totals 13 residues. From germline, CDR1 is SGHAT and CDR2 FQNNGV. In DNA form, the CDR3 reads TGTGCCAGCAGCTTAGCTCGTTACAATGAGCAGTTCTTC. Translation gives CASSLARYNEQFF.

The gene calls are TRBV4-3 and TRBJ2-1; D uncertain. CDR3 length equals 12 residues. V lost 5 bases and J lost 9, with 11 bases in between. In germline, CDR1 is LGHNA, CDR2 YSLEER. CDR3 sequence reads: CASSLGGSEQFF. The CDR3 region has the DNA TGCGCCAGCAGCTTGGGCGGTAGTGAGCAGTTCTTC.

The gene calls are TRBV7-8 and TRBJ2-2; tentative D call: TRBD1 (5 bases). The V and J ends lost 8 bases and 1 base respectively, with 11 bases between them. The CDR3 contains 14 residues. Germline CDR1 SGHVS, CDR2 FQNEAQ. CDR3 DNA sequence: TGTGCCAGCCCAGGGCAGAGGAACACCGGGGAGCTGTTTTTT. It translates to CASPGQRNTGELFF.

V and J are TRBV21-1 and TRBJ2-1; the table's D call TRBD1 went unverified against the DNA. TRBV21-1 is a listed pseudogene. CDR3 length: 15 amino acids. CDR3 region: CASSKWPGPRKGQFF. Written as DNA, the CDR3 is TGTGCCAGCAGCAAGTGGCCCGGTCCCCGCAAGGGGCAGTTCTTC.

This clonotype was observed a few times. The chain links TRBV4-3 to TRBJ1-3; possible D gene TRBD1, 5 bases. V shed 0 bases and J shed 5 bases, with 11 bases lying between them. Germline values: CDR1 LGHNA, CDR2 YSLEER. This CDR3 region has 15 residues. The chain's CDR3 is CASSQEGRERNTIYF. CDR3 DNA sequence: TGCGCCAGCAGCCAAGAGGGCAGGGAAAGAAACACCATATATTTT.

A few counts support this clonotype. This chain uses TRBV4-1 with TRBJ2-7; D gene unclear. Germline values: CDR1 MGHRA, CDR2 YSYEKL. The CDR3 has 14 amino acids. The V and J ends lost 2 bases and 2 bases respectively, with 10 bases between them. The CDR3 DNA sequence: TGCGCCAGCAGCCAACAGTCGACCGCCTACGAGCAGTACTTC. Protein product: CASSQQSTAYEQYF.

The genes are TRBV7-3 and TRBJ1-2; D may be TRBD1 (5 bases). CDR1 is SGHTA and CDR2 is FQGTGA in the germline V gene. This CDR3 has 15 amino acids. Trimming pared 8 bases from V and 1 base from J, leaving 17 bases between. The CDR3 DNA is TGTGCCAGCGGCCCCCGGCGGACACATAACTATGGCTACACCTTC. Amino acids: CASGPRRTHNYGYTF.

This chain joins TRBV28 and TRBJ2-3; D not resolved. The CDR3 is 12 residues long. V shed 10 bases and J shed 8 bases, with 16 bases lying between them. Germline lookup yields CDR1 MDHEN and CDR2 SYDVKM. The CDR3: CATRAAVTTQYF. Written as DNA, the CDR3 is TGTGCCACCCGGGCAGCAGTTACTACGCAGTATTTT.

The chain joins TRBV19 to TRBJ1-1, with D possibly matching TRBD1 (5 bases). Trimming cost V 6 bases and J 2 bases, with 19 bases left between them. The CDR3 loop spans 16 amino acids. Germline V CDR1 and CDR2: LNHDA, SQIVND (reference sequence). CDR3 amino acids: CASSRNGGLSNTEAFF. For the CDR3, the DNA is TGTGCCAGTAGCCGCAATGGGGGTCTGTCAAACACTGAAGCTTTCTTT.

The gene calls are TRBV16 and TRBJ2-7; the D is unclear. Germline V gene sequence: CDR1 KGHSY, CDR2 FQNENV. The V end lost 4 bases, the J end lost 5 bases, and 15 bases lay between the germline ends. The CDR3 has 14 residues. CDR3 loop: CASSPHAKTDEQYV. CDR3 bases: TGTGCCAGCAGCCCCCATGCCAAGACCGACGAGCAGTACGTC.

This clonotype has ten or more counts. V is TRBV29-1 and J is TRBJ2-5; 7 bases line up with TRBD2. Trimming removed 7 bases from V and 2 bases from J; junction bases left unmatched: 7. The CDR3 covers 13 residues. The germline V gene has CDR1 SQVTM and CDR2 ANQGSEA. Here the CDR3 DNA reads TGCAGCGCCACGTCCGGGGGGCAAGAGACCCAGTACTTC. It is translated as CSATSGGQETQYF.

This clonotype has at least ten counts. The rearrangement links TRBV6-5 to TRBJ2-5; perhaps D is TRBD1 or TRBD2 (5 bases each). V was pared by 0 bases and J by 5 bases, with 16 bases between. The germline CDR1 and CDR2 sequences are MNHEY and SVGAGI. This CDR3 comprises 16 residues. CDR3: CASSYSAGTLGETQYF. CDR3 DNA sequence: TGTGCCAGCAGTTACTCGGCAGGGACCCTGGGGGAGACCCAGTACTTC.

This clonotype was observed a few times. V usage is TRBV5-1 and J usage is TRBJ2-7, with D possibly being TRBD1 or TRBD2 (5 bases each). With 4 bases removed from V and 7 bases from J, the gap between germline ends came to 24 bases. Germline-derived CDR1 and CDR2 are SGHRS and YFSETQ. The CDR3 loop spans 16 amino acids. The CDR3, as DNA: TGCGCCAGCAGCATGGCCGGGACCCCCGGCCTATGGGAGCAGTACTTC. Translating gives CASSMAGTPGLWEQYF.

The V call is TRBV5-4, the J call TRBJ1-2, with D possibly matching TRBD1 (5 bases). Trimming took 5 bases from V and 0 from J, leaving 5 bases between them. The CDR3 has 12 amino acids. CDR1 SGHNT and CDR2 YYREEE come from the germline V gene (reference sequence). The CDR3 sequence is CASRTANYGYTF. The CDR3 DNA reads as TGTGCCAGCAGGACAGCTAACTATGGCTACACCTTC.

This clonotype has only one observation. The V gene is TRBV20-1, the J gene TRBJ2-5; D is uncertain. Deletions cut 0 bases from V and 6 bases from J, with 14 bases between. Looked up from germline, CDR1 is DFQATT and CDR2 is SNEGSKA (reference sequence). There are 14 residues in the CDR3. The CDR3 sequence: CSARDLVYIQTQYF. As DNA, the CDR3 is TGCAGTGCTAGAGATCTAGTCTATATACAGACCCAGTACTTC.

This clonotype was detected only once. The CDR3 coding sequence is TGTGCCAGCAGTTGGGGGGCGTCGGTCCTTACGCAGTATTTT. Translated: CASSWGASVLTQYF. The chain couples TRBV12-3 or TRBV12-4 to TRBJ2-3; D may correspond to TRBD1 or TRBD2 (6 bases each). The CDR3 runs 14 residues. Trimming left V 4 bases short and J 8 bases short, with 16 bases between.

The sample holds a few counts of this clonotype. The chain employs TRBV28 and TRBJ2-3, with no clear D. The CDR3 consists of 16 residues. Germline V gene lookup returns CDR1 MDHEN and CDR2 SYDVKM. V lost 5 bases and J lost 2, with 17 bases in between. The CDR3: CASSRVFRGYTDTQYF. As DNA, the CDR3 is TGTGCCAGCAGTCGAGTATTCCGAGGCTACACAGATACGCAGTATTTT.

This clonotype was seen many times. J is TRBJ2-3 and V is TRBV7-2; D not certain. This CDR3 contains 15 residues. V lost 4 bases to trimming and J lost 4 bases, with 15 bases between them. Germline loops: CDR1 SGHTA, CDR2 FQGNSA. The CDR3: CASSYMLGGSDTQYF. Here the CDR3 DNA reads TGTGCCAGCAGCTACATGCTGGGCGGTTCAGATACGCAGTATTTT.

This clonotype was seen a few times. V and J are TRBV5-5 and TRBJ2-5, with 7 nucleotides matching TRBD2. There are 16 residues in the CDR3. The trim removed 5 bases at V and 0 bases at J, leaving 10 bases unmatched. Germline V gives CDR1 SGHKS, CDR2 YYEKEE (reference sequence). The CDR3 coding sequence is TGTGCCAGCAGGGGAGGACTAGGCCCTTACCAAGAGACCCAGTACTTC. Its translation: CASRGGLGPYQETQYF.

This clonotype came up a few times. The rearrangement links TRBV6-5 to TRBJ2-7; D is ambiguous. This CDR3 is 15 amino acids long. V lost 0 bases to trimming and J lost 3 bases, with 12 bases between them. Looked up from germline, CDR1 is MNHEY and CDR2 is SVGAGI. CDR3 bases: TGTGCCAGCAGTTACTCAAGGGTGATGGGCTACGAGCAGTACTTC. The encoded protein is CASSYSRVMGYEQYF.

This clonotype was observed at least ten times. The chain joins TRBV6-2 or TRBV6-3 to TRBJ2-7; 7 bases map to TRBD1. In germline, CDR1 is MNHEY, CDR2 SVGEGT. The CDR3 contains 12 residues. V lost 4 bases, J lost 3 bases, and 0 bases stayed unmatched. The DNA for the CDR3 is TGTGCCAGCAGTTGGACAGGCTACGAGCAGTACTTC. Translation: CASSWTGYEQYF.

The table lists this clonotype with a few counts. The chain has TRBV5-1 and TRBJ2-6; D gene uncertain. Trimming left V 6 bases short and J 4 bases short, with 14 bases between. This CDR3 is built from 15 residues. The germline V gene encodes CDR1 SGHRS and CDR2 YFSETQ. CDR3 DNA sequence: TGCGCCAGCACCACACCGACGGCCGGGGCCAACGTCCTGACTTTC. Translated, it gives CASTTPTAGANVLTF.